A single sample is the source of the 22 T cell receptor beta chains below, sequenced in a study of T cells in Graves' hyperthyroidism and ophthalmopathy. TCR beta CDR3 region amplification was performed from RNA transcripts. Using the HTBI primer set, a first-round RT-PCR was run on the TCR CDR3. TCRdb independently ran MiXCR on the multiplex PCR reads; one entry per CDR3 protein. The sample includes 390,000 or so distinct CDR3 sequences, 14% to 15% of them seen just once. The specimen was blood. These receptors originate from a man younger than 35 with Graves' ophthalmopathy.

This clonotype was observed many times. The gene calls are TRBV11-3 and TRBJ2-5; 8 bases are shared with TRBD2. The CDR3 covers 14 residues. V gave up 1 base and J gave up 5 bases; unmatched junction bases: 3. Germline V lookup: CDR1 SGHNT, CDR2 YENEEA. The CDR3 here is CASSLAASGETQYF. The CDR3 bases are TGTGCCAGCAGCTTAGCTGCTAGCGGGGAGACCCAGTACTTC.

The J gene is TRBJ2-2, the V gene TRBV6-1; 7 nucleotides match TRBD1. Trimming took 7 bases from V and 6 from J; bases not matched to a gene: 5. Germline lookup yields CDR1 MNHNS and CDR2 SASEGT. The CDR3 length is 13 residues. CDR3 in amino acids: CASKLGGPGELFF. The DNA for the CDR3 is TGTGCCAGCAAACTAGGGGGCCCCGGGGAGCTGTTTTTT.

The CDR3 region is CASRRQGSSYEQYF. In DNA form, the CDR3 reads TGTGCCAGTCGCCGACAGGGCTCCTCCTACGAGCAGTACTTC. The gene calls are TRBV19 and TRBJ2-7, with 7 bases lining up with TRBD1. J was trimmed by 0 bases and V by 8 bases; bases with no gene match: 7. CDR1 is LNHDA, CDR2 SQIVND, per germline (reference sequence). CDR3 length: 14 amino acids.

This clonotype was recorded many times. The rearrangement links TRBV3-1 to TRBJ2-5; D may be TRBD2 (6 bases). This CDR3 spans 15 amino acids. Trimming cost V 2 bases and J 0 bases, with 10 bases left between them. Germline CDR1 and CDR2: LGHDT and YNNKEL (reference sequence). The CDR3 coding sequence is TGTGCCAGCAGCCAACAGACGGGGGACCAAGAGACCCAGTACTTC. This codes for CASSQQTGDQETQYF.

The CDR3 loop reads CASSVGLDDLDSYEQYF. DNA of the CDR3: TGTGCCAGCAGCGTAGGACTCGACGATTTAGACTCCTACGAGCAGTACTTC. The V gene is TRBV9, the J gene TRBJ2-7; D remains unclear. Per the germline V gene, CDR1 is SGDLS and CDR2 is YYNGEE. This CDR3 contains 17 residues. V shed 0 bases and J shed 0 bases, with 16 bases lying between them.

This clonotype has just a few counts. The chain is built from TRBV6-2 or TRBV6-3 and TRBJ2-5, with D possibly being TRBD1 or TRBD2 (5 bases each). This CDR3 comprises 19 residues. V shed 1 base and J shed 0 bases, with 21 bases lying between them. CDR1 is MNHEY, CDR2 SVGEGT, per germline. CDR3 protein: CASSYYPFSQGTHQETQYF. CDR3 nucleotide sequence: TGTGCCAGCAGTTACTATCCCTTTTCACAAGGGACCCACCAAGAGACCCAGTACTTC.

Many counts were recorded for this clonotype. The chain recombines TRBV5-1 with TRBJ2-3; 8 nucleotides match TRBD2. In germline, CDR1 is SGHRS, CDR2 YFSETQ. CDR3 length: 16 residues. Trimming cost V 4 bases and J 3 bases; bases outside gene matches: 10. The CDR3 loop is CASSRGGTLATDTQYF. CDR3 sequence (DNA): TGCGCCAGCAGCCGGGGGGGGACGTTAGCTACAGATACGCAGTATTTT.

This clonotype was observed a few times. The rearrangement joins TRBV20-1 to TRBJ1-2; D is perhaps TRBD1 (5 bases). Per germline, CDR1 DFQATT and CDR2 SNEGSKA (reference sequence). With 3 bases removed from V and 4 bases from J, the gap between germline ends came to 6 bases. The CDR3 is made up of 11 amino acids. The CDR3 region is CSARGGYGYTF. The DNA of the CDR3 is TGCAGTGCTAGGGGGGGCTATGGCTACACCTTC.

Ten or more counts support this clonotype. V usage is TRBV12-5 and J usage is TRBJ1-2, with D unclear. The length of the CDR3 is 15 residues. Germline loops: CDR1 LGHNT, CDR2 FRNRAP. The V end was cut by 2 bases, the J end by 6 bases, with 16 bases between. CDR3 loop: CASGLNPGPVDGYTF. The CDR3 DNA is TGTGCTAGTGGTTTGAACCCCGGGCCAGTCGATGGCTACACCTTC.

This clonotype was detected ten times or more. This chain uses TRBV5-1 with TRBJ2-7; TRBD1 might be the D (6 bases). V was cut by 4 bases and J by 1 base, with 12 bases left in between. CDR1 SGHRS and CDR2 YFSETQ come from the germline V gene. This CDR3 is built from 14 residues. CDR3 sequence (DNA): TGCGCCAGCAGCCCTCGGACAGATTCCTACGAGCAGTACTTC. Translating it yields CASSPRTDSYEQYF. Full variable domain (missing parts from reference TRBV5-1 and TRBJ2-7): KAGVTQTPRYLIKTRGQQVTLSCSPISGHRSVSWYQQTPGQGLQFLFEYFSETQRNKGNFPGRFSGRQFSNSRSEMNVSTLELGDSALYLCASSPRTDSYEQYFGPGTRLTVT.

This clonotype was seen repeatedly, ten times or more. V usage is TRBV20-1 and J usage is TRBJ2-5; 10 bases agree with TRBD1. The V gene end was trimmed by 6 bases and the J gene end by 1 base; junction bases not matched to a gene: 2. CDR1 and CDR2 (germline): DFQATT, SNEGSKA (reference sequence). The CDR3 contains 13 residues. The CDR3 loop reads CSARTGGQETQYF. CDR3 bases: TGCAGTGCCAGGACAGGGGGCCAAGAGACCCAGTACTTC.

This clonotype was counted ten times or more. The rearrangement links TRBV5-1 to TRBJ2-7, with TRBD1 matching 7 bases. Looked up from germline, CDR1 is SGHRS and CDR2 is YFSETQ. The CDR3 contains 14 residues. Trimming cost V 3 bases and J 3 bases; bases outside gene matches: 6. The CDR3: CASSWGTVGYEQYF. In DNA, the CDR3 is TGCGCCAGCAGCTGGGGGACAGTCGGCTACGAGCAGTACTTC.

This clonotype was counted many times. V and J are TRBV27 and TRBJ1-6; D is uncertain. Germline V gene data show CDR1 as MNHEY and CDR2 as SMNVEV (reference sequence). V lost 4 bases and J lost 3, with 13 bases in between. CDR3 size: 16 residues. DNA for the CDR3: TGTGCCAGCAGTTGGGCCCGGGAGGTCTATAATTCACCCCTCCACTTT. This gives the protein CASSWAREVYNSPLHF.

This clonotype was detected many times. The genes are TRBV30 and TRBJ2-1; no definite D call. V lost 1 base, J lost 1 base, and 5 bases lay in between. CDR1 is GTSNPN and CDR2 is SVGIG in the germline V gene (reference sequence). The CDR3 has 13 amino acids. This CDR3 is CAWSGGSYNEQFF. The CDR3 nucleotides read TGTGCCTGGAGTGGAGGTTCCTACAATGAGCAGTTCTTC. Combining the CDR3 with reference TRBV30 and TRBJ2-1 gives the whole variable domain SQTIHQWPATLVQPVGSPLSLECTVEGTSNPNLYWYRQAAGRGLQLLFYSVGIGQISSEVPQNLSASRPQDRQFILSSKKLLLSDSGFYLCAWSGGSYNEQFFGPGTRLTVL.

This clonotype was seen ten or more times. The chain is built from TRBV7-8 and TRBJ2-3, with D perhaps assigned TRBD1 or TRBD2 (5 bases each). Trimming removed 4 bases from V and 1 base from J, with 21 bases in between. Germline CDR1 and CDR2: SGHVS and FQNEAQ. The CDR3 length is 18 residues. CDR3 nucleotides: TGTGCCAGCAGCTACCGGGACGGAGAATGGGGTCGCACAGATACGCAGTATTTT. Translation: CASSYRDGEWGRTDTQYF.

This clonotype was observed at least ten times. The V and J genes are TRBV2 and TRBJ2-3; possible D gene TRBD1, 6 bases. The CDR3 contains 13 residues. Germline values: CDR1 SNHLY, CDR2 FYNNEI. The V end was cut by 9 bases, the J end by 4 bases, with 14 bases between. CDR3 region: CASRDNAADTQYF. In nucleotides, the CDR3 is TGTGCCAGTAGGGACAATGCCGCAGATACGCAGTATTTT. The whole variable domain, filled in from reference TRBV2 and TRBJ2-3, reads EPEVTQTPSHQVTQMGQEVILRCVPISNHLYFYWYRQILGQKVEFLVSFYNNEISEKSEIFDDQFSVERPDGSNFTLKIRSTKLEDSAMYFCASRDNAADTQYFGPGTRLTVL.

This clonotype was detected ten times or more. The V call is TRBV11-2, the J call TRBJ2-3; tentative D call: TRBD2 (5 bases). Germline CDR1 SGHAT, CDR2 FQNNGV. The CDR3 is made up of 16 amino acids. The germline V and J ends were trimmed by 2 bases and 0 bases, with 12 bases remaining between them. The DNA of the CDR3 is TGTGCCAGCAGCTTATTCCCAGAGGGAAGCACAGATACGCAGTATTTT. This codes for CASSLFPEGSTDTQYF.

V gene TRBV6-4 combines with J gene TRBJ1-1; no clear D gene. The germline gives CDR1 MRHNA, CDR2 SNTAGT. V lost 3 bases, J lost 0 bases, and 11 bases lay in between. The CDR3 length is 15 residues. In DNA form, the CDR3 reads TGTGCCAGCAGTGAAGGCAGCCTCATGAACACTGAAGCTTTCTTT. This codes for CASSEGSLMNTEAFF.

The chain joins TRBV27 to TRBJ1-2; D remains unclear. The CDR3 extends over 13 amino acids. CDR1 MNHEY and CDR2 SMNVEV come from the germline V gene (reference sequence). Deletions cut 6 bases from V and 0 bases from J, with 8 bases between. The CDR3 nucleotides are TGTGCCAGCAGGGTTTCCCCTAACTATGGCTACACCTTC. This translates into CASRVSPNYGYTF.

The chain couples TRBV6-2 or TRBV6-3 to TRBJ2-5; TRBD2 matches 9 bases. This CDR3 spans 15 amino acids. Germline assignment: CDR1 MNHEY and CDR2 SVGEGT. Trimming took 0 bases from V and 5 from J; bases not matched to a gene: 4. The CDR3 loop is CASSYSRGGEETQYF. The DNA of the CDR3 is TGTGCCAGCAGTTACTCCCGCGGGGGGGAGGAGACCCAGTACTTC.

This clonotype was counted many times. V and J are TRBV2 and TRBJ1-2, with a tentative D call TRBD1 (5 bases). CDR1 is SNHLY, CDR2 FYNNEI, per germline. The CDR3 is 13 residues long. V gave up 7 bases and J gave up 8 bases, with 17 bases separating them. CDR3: CASTRSSGGGYTF. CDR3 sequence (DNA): TGTGCCAGCACTCGAAGCAGTGGGGGAGGCTACACCTTC.

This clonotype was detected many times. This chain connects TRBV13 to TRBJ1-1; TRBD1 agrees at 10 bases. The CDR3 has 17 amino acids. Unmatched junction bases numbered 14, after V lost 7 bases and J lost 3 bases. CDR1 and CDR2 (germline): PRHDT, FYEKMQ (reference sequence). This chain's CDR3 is CASNADRDRGVYTEAFF. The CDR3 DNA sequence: TGTGCCAGCAACGCAGACCGGGACAGGGGAGTTTACACTGAAGCTTTCTTT.